This passage covers 28 T cell receptor beta chains from one sample sequenced in a study of cytomegalovirus exposure and HLA in healthy donors. Profiled with immunoSEQ multiplex PCR; TCRdb holds only in-frame clones, not every one. Found here are more than 110,000 clones, 70% to 90% of them singletons; the top ten hold about 1.5%. The sample taken for sequencing was PBMCs. These receptors originate from a woman in her thirties in good health and CMV-seronegative.

This clone was observed a handful of times. This chain uses TRBV29-1 with TRBJ1-4; perhaps TRBD1 as D (6 bases). The length of the CDR3 is 13 residues. V gave up 3 bases and J gave up 4 bases, with 9 bases separating them. CDR1 SQVTM and CDR2 ANQGSEA come from the germline V gene. In DNA form, the CDR3 reads TGCAGCGTTGAGGCAGGGGATAATGAAAAACTGTTTTTT. Amino acids: CSVEAGDNEKLFF.

The chain employs TRBV28 and TRBJ1-3, with a possible D match to TRBD1 (5 bases). V dropped 2 bases and J dropped 4 bases, with 9 bases sitting between them. Germline values: CDR1 MDHEN, CDR2 SYDVKM. This CDR3 comprises 14 residues. This CDR3 reads CASSLRGAGNTIYF. CDR3 sequence (DNA): TGTGCCAGCAGTTTAAGGGGTGCCGGAAACACCATATATTTT.

The J gene is TRBJ2-3, the V gene TRBV7-8; 10 nucleotides align to TRBD2. There are 16 residues in the CDR3. V shed 5 bases and J 2 bases; nucleotides not matched to a gene: 7. The germline CDR1 and CDR2 sequences are SGHVS and FQNEAQ. The CDR3 sequence: CASSSPSGGSTDTQYF. CDR3 nucleotide sequence: TGTGCCAGCAGCAGCCCTAGCGGGGGCTCCACAGATACGCAGTATTTT.

This chain uses TRBV27 with TRBJ1-5; TRBD1 agrees at 8 bases. The germline V gene encodes CDR1 MNHEY and CDR2 SMNVEV (reference sequence). V lost 5 bases, J lost 7 bases, and 10 bases stayed unmatched. The CDR3 runs to 15 residues. The CDR3 spells CASSPFLTGVQPQHF. CDR3 DNA: TGTGCCAGCAGTCCTTTCCTGACAGGGGTGCAGCCCCAGCATTTT.

J is TRBJ1-2 and V is TRBV2, with 7 positions matching TRBD1. The CDR3 runs to 13 residues. The V segment lost 5 bases and the J segment 5 bases; nucleotides outside the gene matches: 5. Germline CDR1 and CDR2: SNHLY and FYNNEI. The CDR3 sequence: CASSLGQQYGYTF. DNA of the CDR3: TGTGCCAGCAGTTTGGGACAGCAATATGGCTACACCTTC.

The chain uses TRBV7-9 and TRBJ1-1; D is uncertain. V was trimmed by 0 bases and J by 6 bases, leaving 5 bases between them. Per the germline V gene, CDR1 is SEHNR and CDR2 is FQNEAQ (reference sequence). This CDR3 is built from 12 residues. The chain's CDR3 is CASSLAGAEAFF. In DNA form, the CDR3 reads TGTGCCAGCAGCTTAGCAGGAGCTGAAGCTTTCTTT.

This sequence joins TRBV1 and TRBJ1-2; TRBD1 is the table's D call, not checked against the DNA. TRBV1 is a pseudogene. The CDR3 covers 17 residues. CDR3 sequence (DNA): TGCACCAGCAGCCAAGATCTCGACAGCGTATCTAACTATGGCTACACCTTC. Its protein product is CTSSQDLDSVSNYGYTF.

J is TRBJ2-7 and V is TRBV7-2; D not resolved. The CDR3 is 13 amino acids. From germline, CDR1 is SGHTA and CDR2 FQGNSA. V was cut by 3 bases and J by 1 base, with 7 bases left in between. For the CDR3, the DNA is TGTGCCAGCAGCTTGGGCGCTTCCTACGAGCAGTACTTC. Translating it yields CASSLGASYEQYF.

The chain is built from TRBV5-1 and TRBJ2-1; TRBD2 matches at 8 bases. The CDR3 has 14 residues. Looked up from germline, CDR1 is SGHRS and CDR2 is YFSETQ. After removal of 2 bases from V and 9 bases from J, the junction contained 7 bases not matched to a gene. In DNA, the CDR3 is TGCGCCAGCAGCTTTGGGACTAGTATGGGTGAGCAGTTCTTC. Residues: CASSFGTSMGEQFF.

The chain is built from TRBV4-2 and TRBJ1-5; 9 bases agree with TRBD1. Germline V CDR1 and CDR2: LGHNA, YNFKEQ. This CDR3 is 15 amino acids long. V lost 2 bases to trimming and J lost 4 bases; unmatched junction nucleotides: 3. CDR3 sequence (DNA): TGTGCCAGCAGCCAAACGGGACAGGGAAATCAGCCCCAGCATTTT. It is translated as CASSQTGQGNQPQHF.

The chain recombines TRBV19 with TRBJ1-1; maybe TRBD1 (6 bases). This CDR3 spans 14 amino acids. V was cut by 1 base and J by 5 bases, with 11 bases left in between. The germline gives CDR1 LNHDA, CDR2 SQIVND (reference sequence). This chain's CDR3 is CASSIGGPQTEAFF. CDR3 DNA sequence: TGTGCCAGTAGTATAGGGGGGCCCCAAACTGAAGCTTTCTTT.

The genes are TRBV10-3 and TRBJ2-1; D might be TRBD2 (6 bases). The germline V and J ends were trimmed by 3 bases and 8 bases, with 14 bases remaining between them. The CDR3 has 14 residues. Germline V gives CDR1 ENHRY, CDR2 SYGVKD. The CDR3 spells CAISDKGTGDEQFF. CDR3 DNA: TGTGCCATCAGTGATAAAGGGACTGGGGATGAGCAGTTCTTC.

The chain has TRBV7-3 and TRBJ2-3; TRBD1 might be the D (7 bases). This CDR3 contains 15 residues. Trimming removed 2 bases from V and 3 bases from J, with 12 bases in between. The germline V gene encodes CDR1 SGHTA and CDR2 FQGTGA. The DNA of the CDR3 is TGTGCCAGCAGCTTAGGAGGGGGCCGAACAGATACGCAGTATTTT. This encodes CASSLGGGRTDTQYF.

The chain carries TRBV6-1 and TRBJ2-1; 10 bases map to TRBD2. V dropped 5 bases and J dropped 7; count of bases not matched to a gene: 8. The germline V gene encodes CDR1 MNHNS and CDR2 SASEGT. The CDR3 totals 15 residues. The CDR3 DNA reads TGTGCCAGCAGTCTCAAGATAGCGGGGGGAAATGAGCAGTTCTTC. It specifies CASSLKIAGGNEQFF.

This clone was seen a few times. The V and J genes are TRBV28 and TRBJ1-2; 7 nucleotides align to TRBD1. This CDR3 has 13 residues. The junction had 11 bases not matched to a gene; V was cut back by 8 bases and J by 8 bases. Germline V lookup: CDR1 MDHEN, CDR2 SYDVKM. The CDR3 DNA is TGTGCCAGCTTTAACCCGGGACAGAAAGGCTACACCTTC. Translation: CASFNPGQKGYTF.

CDR3 DNA: TGTGCCAGCAGCGTAGACAGAAACAATGAGCAGTTCTTC. Protein: CASSVDRNNEQFF. The V call is TRBV5-6, the J call TRBJ2-1; D may be TRBD1 (5 bases). CDR1 and CDR2 from the germline V gene are SGHDT and YYEEEE. CDR3 length: 13 amino acids. Between the trimmed V and J ends, which lost 4 bases and 5 bases, there was a span of 10 bases. Based on the CDR3 plus reference TRBV5-6 and TRBJ2-1, the full variable domain is DAGVTQSPTHLIKTRGQQVTLRCSPKSGHDTVSWYQQALGQGPQFIFQYYEEEERQRGNFPDRFSGHQFPNYSSELNVNALLLGDSALYLCASSVDRNNEQFFGPGTRLTVL.

The chain combines TRBV2 with TRBJ2-3, with 7 bases matching TRBD1. The CDR3 runs 17 residues. V shed 7 bases and J 6 bases; nucleotides not matched to a gene: 19. Germline lookup yields CDR1 SNHLY and CDR2 FYNNEI. For the CDR3, the DNA is TGTGCCAGCACCCAAGAGCCTGACAGGGTAGTTTACGATACGCAGTATTTT. It codes for CASTQEPDRVVYDTQYF.

The rearrangement joins TRBV25-1 to TRBJ2-5; D is perhaps TRBD2 (6 bases). Trimming removed 6 bases from V and 9 bases from J, with 14 bases in between. The germline CDR1 and CDR2 sequences are MGHDK and SYGVNS. The CDR3 contains 12 residues. The chain's CDR3 is CASRPLGGAQYF. DNA of the CDR3: TGTGCCAGCAGGCCCCTGGGCGGGGCCCAGTACTTC.

V and J are TRBV7-3 and TRBJ1-1; 7 bases are shared with TRBD1. After removal of 3 bases from V and 3 bases from J, the junction contained 1 base not matched to a gene. The length of the CDR3 is 13 residues. CDR1 is SGHTA and CDR2 is FQGTGA in the germline V gene. CDR3 sequence: CASSFQGDTEAFF. CDR3 nucleotide sequence: TGTGCCAGCAGCTTTCAGGGGGACACTGAAGCTTTCTTT.

The chain uses TRBV5-1 and TRBJ2-2, with TRBD1 matching over 8 bases. The CDR3 runs 17 residues. V shed 4 bases and J 2 bases; nucleotides not matched to a gene: 10. Looked up from germline, CDR1 is SGHRS and CDR2 is YFSETQ. The DNA for the CDR3 is TGCGCCAGCAGCCCACATTGGACAGGGCAAAACACCGGGGAGCTGTTTTTT. This codes for CASSPHWTGQNTGELFF.

V is TRBV10-3 and J is TRBJ1-6; D is possibly TRBD1 (5 bases). Trimming left V 11 bases short and J 8 bases short, with 13 bases between. The CDR3 is made up of 12 amino acids. Germline CDR1 reads ENHRY; CDR2 reads SYGVKD. CDR3 in DNA: TGTGCCTCACAAGCGGGGCATTCACCCCTCCACTTT. Amino acids: CASQAGHSPLHF.

In its sample, this clone was seen a few times. The chain combines TRBV2 with TRBJ1-5; 7 positions match TRBD1. V shed 5 bases, J shed 2 bases, and the junction held 0 bases outside the gene matches. Germline values: CDR1 SNHLY, CDR2 FYNNEI. The CDR3 loop spans 13 amino acids. In nucleotides, the CDR3 is TGTGCCAGCAGTCAGGGGGGCAATCAGCCCCAGCATTTT. It yields the protein CASSQGGNQPQHF.

The genes are TRBV29-1 and TRBJ2-3, with D unclear. The CDR3 contains 12 residues. The V end lost 4 bases, the J end lost 1 base, and 6 bases lay between the germline ends. Germline V gene data show CDR1 as SQVTM and CDR2 as ANQGSEA. The CDR3 coding sequence is TGCAGCGTTGGGTCGGGCACAGATACGCAGTATTTT. Protein product: CSVGSGTDTQYF.

The chain uses TRBV4-3 and TRBJ2-6; possibly TRBD1 for D (6 bases). Germline V gene sequence: CDR1 LGHNA, CDR2 YSLEER. The CDR3 has 19 amino acids. V was shortened by 0 bases and J by 0 bases, with 15 bases between the two germline ends. The CDR3: CASSQDLAGASSGANVLTF. CDR3 nucleotide sequence: TGCGCCAGCAGCCAAGATCTTGCAGGGGCCAGCTCTGGGGCCAACGTCCTGACTTTC.

The rearrangement links TRBV5-1 to TRBJ2-1; weak D call: TRBD1 (6 bases). CDR3 length: 14 residues. Germline CDR1 and CDR2: SGHRS and YFSETQ. Trimming removed 7 bases at V and 0 bases at J, with 11 bases between. CDR3 coding DNA: TGCGCCAGCCGGGACACACACTCCTACAATGAGCAGTTCTTC. Translated: CASRDTHSYNEQFF.

The V call is TRBV4-1, the J call TRBJ1-1; 7 nucleotides match TRBD1. The germline CDR1 and CDR2 sequences are MGHRA and YSYEKL. Trimming cost V 2 bases and J 6 bases; bases outside gene matches: 9. This CDR3 has 15 amino acids. The DNA for the CDR3 is TGCGCCAGCAGCCAACCCGACAGGGATTTTCCTGAAGCTTTCTTT. Encoded protein: CASSQPDRDFPEAFF.

The chain couples TRBV5-1 to TRBJ1-1, with 7 nucleotides matching TRBD1. CDR3 length: 13 amino acids. CDR1 is SGHRS and CDR2 is YFSETQ in the germline V gene. The J segment lost 6 bases and the V segment lost 2 bases, leaving 4 bases of the junction unmatched. The CDR3 reads CASSLVQGAEAFF. DNA of the CDR3: TGCGCCAGCAGCTTAGTCCAGGGGGCTGAAGCTTTCTTT.

The genes are TRBV7-9 and TRBJ2-3, with D possibly being TRBD2 (5 bases). The CDR3 runs 13 residues. Trimming left V 5 bases short and J 2 bases short, with 8 bases between. Germline-derived CDR1 and CDR2 are SEHNR and FQNEAQ (reference sequence). The CDR3 DNA sequence: TGTGCCAGCAGCCCGCGGGCCACAGATACGCAGTATTTT. Translated, it gives CASSPRATDTQYF. Based on the CDR3 plus reference TRBV7-9 and TRBJ2-3, the full variable domain is DTGVSQNPRHKITKRGQNVTFRCDPISEHNRLYWYRQTLGQGPEFLTYFQNEAQLEKSRLLSDRFSAERPKGSFSTLEIQRTEQGDSAMYLCASSPRATDTQYFGPGTRLTVL.